This paragraph reports one T cell receptor (beta chain). Its antigen is currently unknown. These data come from a study of CXCR3-negative and CXCR3-positive naive CD8 T cells. General study results and limits: Researchers report CXCR3 expression partially decreased after cryopreservation, with fresh PBMCs used in most assays. Memory CD8+ cells showed much lower diversity, while both naive subsets were comparably high.

UMI-tagged TRB cDNA libraries were built via 5' RACE. TCRdb processed the 5' RACE reads again and assigns one entry to each CDR3 protein, with no DNA. Recorded for this sample: some 41,000 distinct CDR3 sequences. This CDR3 is built from 16 residues. Sequencing was carried out using memory CD8+ T cells from blood. The TCR comes from a human donor in good health. Some clones in this sample may be carry-over from other donors' samples. The chain carries TRBV23-1 and TRBJ2-1; TCRdb proposes TRBD1, but this gene call is untestable without DNA. TRBV23-1 is sorted into the ORF group, with uncertain function. CDR3 sequence: CASSRVRQARYNEQFF.